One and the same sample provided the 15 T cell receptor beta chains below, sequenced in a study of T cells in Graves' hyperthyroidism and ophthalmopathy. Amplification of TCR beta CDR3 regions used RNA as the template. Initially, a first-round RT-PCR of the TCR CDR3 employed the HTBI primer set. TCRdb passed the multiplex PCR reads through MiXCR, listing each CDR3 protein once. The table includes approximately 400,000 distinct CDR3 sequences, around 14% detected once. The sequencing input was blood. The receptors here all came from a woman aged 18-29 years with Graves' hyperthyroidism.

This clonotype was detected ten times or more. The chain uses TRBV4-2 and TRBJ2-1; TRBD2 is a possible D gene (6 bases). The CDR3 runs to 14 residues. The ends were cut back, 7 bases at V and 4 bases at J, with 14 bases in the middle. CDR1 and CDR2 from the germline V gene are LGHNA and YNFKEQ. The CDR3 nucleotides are TGTGCCAGCACCCCGGGACTTGAATACAATGAGCAGTTCTTC. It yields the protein CASTPGLEYNEQFF.

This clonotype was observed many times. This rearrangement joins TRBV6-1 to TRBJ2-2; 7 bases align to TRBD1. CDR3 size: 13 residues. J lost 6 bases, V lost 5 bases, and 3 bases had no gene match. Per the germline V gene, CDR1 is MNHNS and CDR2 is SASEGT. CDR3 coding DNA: TGTGCCAGCAGTTTGACAGGGTCCGGGGAGCTGTTTTTT. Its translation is CASSLTGSGELFF.

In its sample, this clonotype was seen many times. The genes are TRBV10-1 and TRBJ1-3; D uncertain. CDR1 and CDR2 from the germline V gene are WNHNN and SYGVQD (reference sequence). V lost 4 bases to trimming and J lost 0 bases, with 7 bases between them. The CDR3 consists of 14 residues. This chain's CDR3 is CASSVDNSGNTIYF. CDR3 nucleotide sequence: TGCGCCAGCAGTGTCGACAACTCTGGAAACACCATATATTTT.

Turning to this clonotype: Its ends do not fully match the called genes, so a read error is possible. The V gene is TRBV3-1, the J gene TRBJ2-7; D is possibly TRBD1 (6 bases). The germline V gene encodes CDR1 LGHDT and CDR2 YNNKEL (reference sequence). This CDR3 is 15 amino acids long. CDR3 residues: CASRAQGLRSFEQYF. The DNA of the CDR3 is TGTGCCAGCAGGGCCCAGGGGCTTCGTTCCTTCGAGCAGTACTTC.

DNA for the CDR3: TGTGCCAGCAGTTCATCAGGCCCAGGGTATGGCTACACCTTC. Protein: CASSSSGPGYGYTF. The chain recombines TRBV27 with TRBJ1-2; the D gene is possibly TRBD1 (5 bases). This CDR3 comprises 14 residues. V was pared by 4 bases and J by 5 bases, with 14 bases between. From germline, CDR1 is MNHEY and CDR2 SMNVEV (reference sequence).

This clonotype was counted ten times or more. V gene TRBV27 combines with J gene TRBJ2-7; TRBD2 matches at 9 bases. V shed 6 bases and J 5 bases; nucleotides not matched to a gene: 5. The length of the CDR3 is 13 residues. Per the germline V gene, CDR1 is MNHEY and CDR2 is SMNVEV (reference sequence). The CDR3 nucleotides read TGTGCCAGCAGGACCCTAGCGGGAAACGAGCAGTACTTC. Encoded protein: CASRTLAGNEQYF.

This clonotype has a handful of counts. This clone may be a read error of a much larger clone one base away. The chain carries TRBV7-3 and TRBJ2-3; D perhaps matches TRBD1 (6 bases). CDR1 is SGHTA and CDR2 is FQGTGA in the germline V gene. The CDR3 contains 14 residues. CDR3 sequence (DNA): TGTGCCGGCAGCCTACAGGGTTACACAGATACGCAGTATTTT. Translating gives CAGSLQGYTDTQYF. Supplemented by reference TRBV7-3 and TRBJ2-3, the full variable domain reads GAGVSQTPSNKVTEKGKYVELRCDPISGHTALYWYRQSLGQGPEFLIYFQGTGAADDSGLPNDRFFAVRPEGSVSTLKIQRTERGDSAVYLCAGSLQGYTDTQYFGPGTRLTVL.

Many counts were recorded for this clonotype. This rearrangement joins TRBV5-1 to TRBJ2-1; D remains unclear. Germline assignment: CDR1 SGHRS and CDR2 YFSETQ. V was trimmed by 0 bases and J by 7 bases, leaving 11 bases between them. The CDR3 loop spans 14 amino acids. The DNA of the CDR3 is TGCGCCAGCAGCTTGGGCAGCCCCACGAATGAGCAGTTCTTC. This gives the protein CASSLGSPTNEQFF. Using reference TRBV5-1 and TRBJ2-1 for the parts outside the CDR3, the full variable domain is KAGVTQTPRYLIKTRGQQVTLSCSPISGHRSVSWYQQTPGQGLQFLFEYFSETQRNKGNFPGRFSGRQFSNSRSEMNVSTLELGDSALYLCASSLGSPTNEQFFGPGTRLTVL.

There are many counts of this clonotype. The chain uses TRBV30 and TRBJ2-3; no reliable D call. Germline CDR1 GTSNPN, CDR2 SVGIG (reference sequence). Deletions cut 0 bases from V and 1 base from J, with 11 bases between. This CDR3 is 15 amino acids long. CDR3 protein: CAWSVPQSGTDTQYF. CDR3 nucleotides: TGTGCCTGGAGTGTACCTCAAAGCGGCACAGATACGCAGTATTTT. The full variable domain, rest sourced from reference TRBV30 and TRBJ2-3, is SQTIHQWPATLVQPVGSPLSLECTVEGTSNPNLYWYRQAAGRGLQLLFYSVGIGQISSEVPQNLSASRPQDRQFILSSKKLLLSDSGFYLCAWSVPQSGTDTQYFGPGTRLTVL.

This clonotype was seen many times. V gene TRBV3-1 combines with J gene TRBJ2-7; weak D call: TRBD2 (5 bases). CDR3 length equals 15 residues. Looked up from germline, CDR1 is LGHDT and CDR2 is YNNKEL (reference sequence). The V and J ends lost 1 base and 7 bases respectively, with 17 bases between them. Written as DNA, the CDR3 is TGTGCCAGCAGCCAAGCGGTAAGGGCGAGGAGGGAGCAGTACTTC. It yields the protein CASSQAVRARREQYF.

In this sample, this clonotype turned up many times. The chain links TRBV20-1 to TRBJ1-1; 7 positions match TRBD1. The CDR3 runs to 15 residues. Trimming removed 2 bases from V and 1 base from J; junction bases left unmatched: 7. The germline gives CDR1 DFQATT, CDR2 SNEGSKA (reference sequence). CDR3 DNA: TGCAGTGCTAGACTCCCCCAGGGGGGGAACACTGAAGCTTTCTTT. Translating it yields CSARLPQGGNTEAFF.

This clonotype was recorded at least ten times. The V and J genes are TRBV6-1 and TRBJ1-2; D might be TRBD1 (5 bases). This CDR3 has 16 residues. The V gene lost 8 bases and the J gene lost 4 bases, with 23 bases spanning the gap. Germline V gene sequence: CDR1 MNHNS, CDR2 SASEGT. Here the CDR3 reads CASLPRRGFYGYGYTF. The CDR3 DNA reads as TGTGCCAGCCTCCCGCGTAGGGGATTTTACGGCTATGGCTACACCTTC.

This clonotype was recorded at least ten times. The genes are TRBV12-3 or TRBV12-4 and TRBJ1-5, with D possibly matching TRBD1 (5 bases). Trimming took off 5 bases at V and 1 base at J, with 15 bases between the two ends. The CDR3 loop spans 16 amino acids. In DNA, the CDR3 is TGTGCCAGCAGTACAACAGGATCCGTGAGCAATCAGCCCCAGCATTTT. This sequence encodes CASSTTGSVSNQPQHF.

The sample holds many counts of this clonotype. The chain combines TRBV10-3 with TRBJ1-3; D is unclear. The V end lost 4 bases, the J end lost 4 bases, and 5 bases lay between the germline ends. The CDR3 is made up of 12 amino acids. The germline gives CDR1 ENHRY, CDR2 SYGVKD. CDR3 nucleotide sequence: TGTGCCATCAGTGTCGGCGGAAACACCATATATTTT. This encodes CAISVGGNTIYF.

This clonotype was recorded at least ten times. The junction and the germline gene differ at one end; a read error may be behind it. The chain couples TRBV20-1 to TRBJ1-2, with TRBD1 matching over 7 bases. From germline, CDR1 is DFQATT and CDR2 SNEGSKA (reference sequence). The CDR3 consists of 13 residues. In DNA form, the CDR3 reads TGCAGTGCGAGAGCAATCCAGGGGGTTAGCTACACCTTC. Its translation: CSARAIQGVSYTF.